The 10 T cell receptor beta chains below come from one sample, sequenced in a study of blood T cells in healthy people across ages. Then a second PCR, running roughly 7 to 12 cycles, was carried out with a sample-barcoded 5' primer and a J-beta primer mix. TCRdb ran MiXCR on the 5' RACE reads and lists one entry per CDR3 protein. The table has about 680,000 distinct CDR3 sequences, 45% to 50% seen once. The sample was blood. The receptors originated from a woman in her sixties or seventies in good health.

CDR3 in amino acids: CAIGAGGYSGYTF. The DNA for the CDR3 is TGTGCCATTGGCGCGGGGGGTTACTCTGGCTACACCTTC. This chain connects TRBV28 to TRBJ1-2; TRBD1 might be the D (5 bases). V was trimmed by 10 bases and J by 7 bases, leaving 19 bases between them. CDR3 length equals 13 residues. CDR1 and CDR2 (germline): MDHEN, SYDVKM.

V is TRBV11-1 and J is TRBJ2-4; D not certain. The V gene lost 4 bases and the J gene lost 13 bases, with 14 bases spanning the gap. Per the germline V gene, CDR1 is SGHAT and CDR2 is FQDESV (reference sequence). The CDR3 spans 12 residues. The CDR3 sequence: CASSSSSLGQYF. The CDR3 DNA is TGTGCCAGCAGCTCATCGAGCCTTGGACAGTACTTC. Full variable domain (remainder filled in from reference TRBV11-1 and TRBJ2-4): EAEVAQSPRYKITEKSQAVAFWCDPISGHATLYWYRQILGQGPELLVQFQDESVVDDSQLPKDRFSAERLKGVDSTLKIQPAELGDSAMYLCASSSSSLGQYFGAGTRLSVL.

This chain joins TRBV19 and TRBJ2-5, with TRBD2 matching over 9 bases. Losses at the gene ends were 6 bases for V and 0 bases for J; bases not matched to a gene: 8. The length of the CDR3 is 16 residues. CDR1 is LNHDA and CDR2 is SQIVND in the germline V gene (reference sequence). CDR3 coding DNA: TGTGCCAGTAGCAATCCTAGCGGGGCGTACCAAGAGACCCAGTACTTC. Protein: CASSNPSGAYQETQYF.

The chain uses TRBV5-1 and TRBJ2-7; 7 bases are a match to TRBD2. After removal of 4 bases from V and 0 bases from J, the junction contained 10 bases not matched to a gene. CDR1 is SGHRS, CDR2 YFSETQ, per germline. The CDR3 spans 16 residues. For the CDR3, the DNA is TGCGCCAGCAGCACCCAGGGAACTAGCGTCTCCTACGAGCAGTACTTC. This translates into CASSTQGTSVSYEQYF.

This clonotype has a handful of counts. V usage is TRBV20-1 and J usage is TRBJ2-5; a weak D match, TRBD2 (7 bases). CDR3 length: 16 amino acids. V was trimmed by 0 bases and J by 4 bases, leaving 18 bases between them. Germline CDR1 reads DFQATT; CDR2 reads SNEGSKA (reference sequence). The CDR3 coding sequence is TGCAGTGCTAGAGATCGCCAGGGGAGGGGTGGAGAGACCCAGTACTTC. This encodes CSARDRQGRGGETQYF.

This clonotype has more than one count but fewer than ten. The rearrangement uses TRBV11-2 and TRBJ2-1; D is uncertain. CDR1 and CDR2 from the germline V gene are SGHAT and FQNNGV. The CDR3 loop spans 15 amino acids. The V gene lost 4 bases and the J gene lost 4 bases, with 14 bases spanning the gap. The CDR3 sequence is CASSSTTRPYNEQFF. The CDR3 DNA reads TGTGCCAGCAGCTCCACGACAAGGCCGTACAATGAGCAGTTCTTC.

This chain joins TRBV29-1 and TRBJ1-1; D remains unclear. This CDR3 spans 12 amino acids. The V end was cut by 5 bases, the J end by 5 bases, with 12 bases between. The germline CDR1 and CDR2 sequences are SQVTM and ANQGSEA. The CDR3 spells CSVRSGGTEAFF. In nucleotides, the CDR3 is TGCAGCGTTCGGTCCGGAGGGACTGAAGCTTTCTTT. The entire variable domain, with the rest obtained from reference TRBV29-1 and TRBJ1-1, is as follows: SAVISQKPSRDICQRGTSLTIQCQVDSQVTMMFWYRQQPGQSLTLIATANQGSEATYESGFVIDKFPISRPNLTFSTLTVSNMSPEDSSIYLCSVRSGGTEAFFGQGTRLTVV.

The J gene is TRBJ2-1, the V gene TRBV7-2; 7 nucleotides agree with TRBD2. The J call may be wrong; the DNA end is better matched by TRBJ2-7. The germline V gene encodes CDR1 SGHTA and CDR2 FQGNSA. The CDR3 covers 15 residues. The CDR3 loop reads CASLAGVHSYNEQYF. For the CDR3, the DNA is TGTGCCAGCTTGGCGGGAGTCCACTCCTACAATGAGCAGTACTTC.

Only a few counts were recorded for this clonotype. The CDR3 nucleotides read TGTGCCAGCAGCCAAGATGGGCAGGGAAGGAGCGGGGAGCTGTTTTTT. Amino acid sequence: CASSQDGQGRSGELFF. The rearrangement uses TRBV3-1 and TRBJ2-2, with D tentatively TRBD1 (5 bases). With 0 bases removed from V and 7 bases from J, the gap between germline ends came to 15 bases. CDR3 length: 16 residues. Germline V gives CDR1 LGHDT, CDR2 YNNKEL (reference sequence). Together with reference TRBV3-1 and TRBJ2-2, the CDR3 gives the full variable domain: DTAVSQTPKYLVTQMGNDKSIKCEQNLGHDTMYWYKQDSKKFLKIMFSYNNKELIINETVPNRFSPKSPDKAHLNLHINSLELGDSAVYFCASSQDGQGRSGELFFGEGSRLTVL.

This clonotype has only a few counts. The gene calls are TRBV7-2 and TRBJ2-7; possibly TRBD1 for D (6 bases). The CDR3 has 14 residues. V shed 4 bases and J shed 2 bases, with 12 bases lying between them. Germline V lookup: CDR1 SGHTA, CDR2 FQGNSA. This chain's CDR3 is CASSYRVGTYEQYF. CDR3 DNA sequence: TGTGCCAGCAGCTACAGGGTCGGGACCTACGAGCAGTACTTC.